Listed here is a single T cell receptor (beta chain). The sample belongs to a study of patients and donors after allogeneic stem cell transplantation. TCRdb recomputed calls from the RT-PCR reads with MiXCR, one row per CDR3 protein. The data show approximately 140,000 distinct CDR3 sequences, about 36% seen once. This sequence was found in a human donor who was either an allogeneic HSCT recipient or a stem cell or donor lymphocyte infusion donor (not recorded which). It is not recorded whose cells these are; they may come from a transplant donor. Input material: blood, either unsorted or a sorted T cell fraction (not recorded which).

The CDR3 protein is CASSVRDSRSSSTDTQYF. Written as DNA, the CDR3 is TGTGCCAGCAGTGTCCGGGACAGTCGTTCCTCTAGCACAGATACGCAGTATTTT. The V gene is TRBV6-6, the J gene TRBJ2-3; 7 nucleotides line up with TRBD1. V gave up 5 bases and J gave up 0 bases; unmatched junction bases: 14. This CDR3 contains 18 residues. From germline, CDR1 is MNHNY and CDR2 SVGAGI (reference sequence).